What follows are 14 T cell receptor beta chains derived from one specimen sequenced in a study of blood T cell repertoires in COVID-19. Assay used: immunoSEQ multiplex PCR; TCRdb lists only in-frame clones, some missing. The profile covers more than 300,000 clones, with almost 90% appearing a single time and roughly 1% taken by the ten largest. Sequences were obtained from peripheral blood. These receptors came from a middle-aged woman with COVID-19, enrolled during active disease.

The chain is built from TRBV6-6 and TRBJ1-1, with 10 bases lining up with TRBD1. Unmatched junction bases numbered 9, after V lost 6 bases and J lost 5 bases. The CDR3 is 15 amino acids. Germline V gives CDR1 MNHNY, CDR2 SVGAGI (reference sequence). CDR3 in DNA: TGTGCCAGCAGCGACGCGACAGGGGGCTTTACTGAAGCTTTCTTT. It specifies CASSDATGGFTEAFF.

CDR3 nucleotide sequence: TGTGCCAGCAGTGAACAGGCCCACGAGCAGTACTTC. Protein product: CASSEQAHEQYF. V gene TRBV2 combines with J gene TRBJ2-7, with D unresolved. In germline, CDR1 is SNHLY, CDR2 FYNNEI. CDR3 length: 12 amino acids. V shed 2 bases and J shed 5 bases, with 7 bases lying between them.

The chain uses TRBV28 and TRBJ1-1; D is perhaps TRBD1 (5 bases). Germline V gene sequence: CDR1 MDHEN, CDR2 SYDVKM. The CDR3 extends over 13 amino acids. Trimming took 8 bases from V and 0 from J, leaving 10 bases between them. The CDR3 spells CASVLQVNTEAFF. In DNA, the CDR3 is TGTGCCAGCGTCTTACAGGTGAACACTGAAGCTTTCTTT.

The genes are TRBV25-1 and TRBJ2-3; D not resolved. CDR3 length equals 17 residues. Deletions cut 2 bases from V and 0 bases from J, with 15 bases between. Per germline, CDR1 MGHDK and CDR2 SYGVNS. CDR3 coding DNA: TGTGCCAGCAGTGAAAAGAGGTCCAGCGTCAGCACAGATACGCAGTATTTT. Translating gives CASSEKRSSVSTDTQYF.

V usage is TRBV6-2 or TRBV6-3 and J usage is TRBJ2-1; D gene unclear. Trimming removed 5 bases from V and 7 bases from J, with 18 bases in between. Germline V gene data show CDR1 as MNHEY and CDR2 as SVGEGT. The CDR3 has 15 residues. The CDR3 sequence: CASSRLPVNWNEQFF. The CDR3 DNA is TGTGCCAGCAGTCGCCTGCCGGTTAACTGGAATGAGCAGTTCTTC.

The V call is TRBV7-3, the J call TRBJ2-3; D is possibly TRBD2 (6 bases). Germline lookup yields CDR1 SGHTA and CDR2 FQGTGA. This CDR3 is 17 amino acids long. V gave up 5 bases and J gave up 2 bases, with 20 bases separating them. The CDR3 reads CASSPLPISGSTDTQYF. DNA of the CDR3: TGTGCCAGCAGCCCCCTTCCCATTAGCGGTTCCACAGATACGCAGTATTTT.

The chain uses TRBV10-3 and TRBJ2-5; 9 bases align to TRBD1. V trimming: 4 bases; J trimming: 1 base; junction bases outside the gene matches: 4. Germline-derived CDR1 and CDR2 are ENHRY and SYGVKD. The CDR3 consists of 15 residues. CDR3 loop: CAISGDRAFQETQYF. CDR3 in DNA: TGTGCCATCAGTGGGGACAGGGCTTTCCAAGAGACCCAGTACTTC.

V gene TRBV6-2 or TRBV6-3 combines with J gene TRBJ2-3; D is perhaps TRBD2 (5 bases). The CDR3 totals 11 residues. Trimming shortened V by 4 bases and J by 6 bases, and 5 bases separated the two germline ends. CDR1 and CDR2 from the germline V gene are MNHEY and SVGEGT. CDR3 sequence reads: CASSSGDTQYF. The CDR3 nucleotides read TGTGCCAGCAGTTCGGGGGATACGCAGTATTTT.

A word on this clone: Here the CDR3 omits its conserved ending phenylalanine or tryptophan, so a read error is the likely source. No DNA is shown, since the ends of the CDR3 on it are uncertain; the CDR3 is the one TCRdb lists. The chain's CDR3 is CASSLAPS. This chain links TRBV7-4 with TRBJ2-3; the D segment call TRBD2 is taken from the table without a DNA check. In germline, CDR1 is SGHVT, CDR2 SQSDAQ. Inclusive of both ends, the CDR3 amounts to 8 amino acids.

This clone appeared once. The chain uses TRBV18 and TRBJ2-3, with 8 bases lining up with TRBD2. Germline V gene data show CDR1 as KGHSH and CDR2 as LQKENI. The CDR3 consists of 12 residues. V was clipped by 5 bases and J by 9 bases; unmatched bases: 4. CDR3 amino acids: CASSSQRETQYF. The CDR3 nucleotides are TGTGCCAGCTCATCTCAGCGGGAGACGCAGTATTTT.

The CDR3 DNA is TGTGCCAGCTCACCTACCACAGAGAACTATGGCTACACCTTC. Translating gives CASSPTTENYGYTF. The V and J genes are TRBV18 and TRBJ1-2; no clear D gene. This CDR3 is built from 14 residues. The germline V gene has CDR1 KGHSH and CDR2 LQKENI. Trimming shortened V by 3 bases and J by 2 bases, and 10 bases separated the two germline ends.

V is TRBV9 and J is TRBJ1-3, with a possible D match to TRBD1 (5 bases). The length of the CDR3 is 16 residues. Germline loops: CDR1 SGDLS, CDR2 YYNGEE. V dropped 2 bases and J dropped 4 bases, with 16 bases sitting between them. CDR3 sequence: CASSVQGSQSGNTIYF. For the CDR3, the DNA is TGTGCCAGCAGCGTGCAGGGATCGCAATCCGGAAACACCATATATTTT. Filled out from reference TRBV9 and TRBJ1-3, the complete variable domain reads DSGVTQTPKHLITATGQRVTLRCSPRSGDLSVYWYQQSLDQGLQFLIQYYNGEERAKGNILERFSAQQFPDLHSELNLSSLELGDSALYFCASSVQGSQSGNTIYFGEGSWLTVV.

The chain joins TRBV10-3 to TRBJ1-1; the match to TRBD1 covers 12 bases. From germline, CDR1 is ENHRY and CDR2 SYGVKD. The CDR3 sequence is 16 residues long. The V segment lost 8 bases and the J segment 0 bases; nucleotides outside the gene matches: 7. The CDR3 reads CAIVPGQGAVNTEAFF. In DNA, the CDR3 is TGTGCCATCGTCCCGGGACAGGGGGCGGTGAACACTGAAGCTTTCTTT.

This clone was recorded a few times. The V call is TRBV4-3, the J call TRBJ1-1; possible D gene TRBD1, 5 bases. Germline lookup yields CDR1 LGHNA and CDR2 YSLEER. Trimming cost V 4 bases and J 4 bases, with 13 bases left between them. The CDR3 is 14 amino acids. The CDR3 DNA sequence: TGCGCCAGCAGCCGCCGACGGGGGGGCACTGAAGCTTTCTTT. Translation gives CASSRRRGGTEAFF.